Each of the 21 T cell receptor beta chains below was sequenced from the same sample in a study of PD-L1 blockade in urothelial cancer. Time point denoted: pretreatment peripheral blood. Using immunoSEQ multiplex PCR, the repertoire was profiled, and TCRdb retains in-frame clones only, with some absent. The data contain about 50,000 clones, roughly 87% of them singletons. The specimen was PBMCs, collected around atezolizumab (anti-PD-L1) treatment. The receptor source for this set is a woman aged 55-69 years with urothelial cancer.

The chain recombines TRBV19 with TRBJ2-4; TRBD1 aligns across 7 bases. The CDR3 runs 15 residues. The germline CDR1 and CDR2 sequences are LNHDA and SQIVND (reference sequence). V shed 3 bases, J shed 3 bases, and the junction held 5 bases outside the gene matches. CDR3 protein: CASSIFRGSKNIQYF. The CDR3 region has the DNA TGTGCCAGTAGTATTTTCAGGGGGAGCAAAAACATTCAGTACTTC.

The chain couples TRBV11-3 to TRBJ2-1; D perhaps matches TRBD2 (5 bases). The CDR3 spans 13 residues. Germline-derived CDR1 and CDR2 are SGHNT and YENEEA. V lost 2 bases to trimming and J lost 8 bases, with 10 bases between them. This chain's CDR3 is CASSLRTDYEQFF. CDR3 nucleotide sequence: TGTGCCAGCAGCTTAAGGACTGATTATGAGCAGTTCTTC. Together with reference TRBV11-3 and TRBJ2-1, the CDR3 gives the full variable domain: EAGVVQSPRYKIIEKKQPVAFWCNPISGHNTLYWYLQNLGQGPELLIRYENEEAVDDSQLPKDRFSAERLKGVDSTLKIQPAELGDSAVYLCASSLRTDYEQFFGPGTRLTVL.

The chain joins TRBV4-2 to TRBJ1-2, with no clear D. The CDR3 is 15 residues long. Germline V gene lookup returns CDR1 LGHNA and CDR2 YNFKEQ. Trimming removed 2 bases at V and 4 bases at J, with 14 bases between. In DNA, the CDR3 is TGTGCCAGCAGCCAATCAGGAACGACGCTCTATGGCTACACCTTC. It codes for CASSQSGTTLYGYTF.

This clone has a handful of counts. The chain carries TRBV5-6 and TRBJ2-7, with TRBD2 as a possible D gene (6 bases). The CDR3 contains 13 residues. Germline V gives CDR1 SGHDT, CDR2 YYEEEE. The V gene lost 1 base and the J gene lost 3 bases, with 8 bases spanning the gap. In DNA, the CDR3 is TGTGCCAGCAGCTTGAGGGGACTCTACGAGCAGTACTTC. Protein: CASSLRGLYEQYF.

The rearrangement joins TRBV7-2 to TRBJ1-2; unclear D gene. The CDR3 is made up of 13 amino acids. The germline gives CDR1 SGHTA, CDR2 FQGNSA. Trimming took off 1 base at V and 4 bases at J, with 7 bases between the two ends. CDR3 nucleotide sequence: TGTGCCAGCAGCTTAGAACATATCTATGGCTACACCTTC. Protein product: CASSLEHIYGYTF. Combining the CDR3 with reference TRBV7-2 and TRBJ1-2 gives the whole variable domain GAGVSQSPSNKVTEKGKDVELRCDPISGHTALYWYRQSLGQGLEFLIYFQGNSAPDKSGLPSDRFSAERTGGSVSTLTIQRTQQEDSAVYLCASSLEHIYGYTFGSGTRLTVV.

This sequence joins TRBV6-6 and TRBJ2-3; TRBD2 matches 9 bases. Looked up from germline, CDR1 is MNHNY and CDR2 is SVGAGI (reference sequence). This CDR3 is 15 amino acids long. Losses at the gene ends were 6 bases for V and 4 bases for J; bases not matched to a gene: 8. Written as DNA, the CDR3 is TGTGCCAGCAGGCCCCTAGCGGGATTGGCAGATACGCAGTATTTT. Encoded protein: CASRPLAGLADTQYF.

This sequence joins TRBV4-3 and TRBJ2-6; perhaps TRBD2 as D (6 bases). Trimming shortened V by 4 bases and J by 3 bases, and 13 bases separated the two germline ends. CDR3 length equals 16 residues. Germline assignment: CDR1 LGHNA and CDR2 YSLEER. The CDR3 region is CASSPYGGNGANVLTF. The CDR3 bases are TGCGCCAGCAGCCCCTATGGGGGGAATGGGGCCAACGTCCTGACTTTC.

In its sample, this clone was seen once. The CDR3 protein is CASSFTGRDSPLHF. The DNA for the CDR3 is TGTGCCAGCAGCTTTACAGGGCGGGATTCACCCCTCCACTTT. V is TRBV7-9 and J is TRBJ1-6, with D perhaps TRBD1 (6 bases). V was cut by 3 bases and J by 8 bases, with 11 bases left in between. Germline V CDR1 and CDR2: SEHNR, FQNEAQ (reference sequence). The length of the CDR3 is 14 residues.

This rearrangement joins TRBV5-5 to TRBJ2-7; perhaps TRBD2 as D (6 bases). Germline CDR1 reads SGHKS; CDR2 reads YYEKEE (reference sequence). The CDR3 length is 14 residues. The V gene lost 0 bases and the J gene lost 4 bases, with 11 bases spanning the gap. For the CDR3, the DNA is TGTGCCAGCAGCTTGGGGCGGGGCTCATACGAGCAGTACTTC. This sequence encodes CASSLGRGSYEQYF.

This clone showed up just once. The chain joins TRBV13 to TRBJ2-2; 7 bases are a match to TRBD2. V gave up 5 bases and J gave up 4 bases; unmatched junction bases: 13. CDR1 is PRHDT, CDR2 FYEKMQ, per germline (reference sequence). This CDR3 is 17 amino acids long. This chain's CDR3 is CASSLSSSGRGTGELFF. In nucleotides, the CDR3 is TGTGCCAGCAGCCTTTCCTCTTCAGGGAGGGGCACCGGGGAGCTGTTTTTT. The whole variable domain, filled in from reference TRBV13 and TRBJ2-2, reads AAGVIQSPRHLIKEKRETATLKCYPIPRHDTVYWYQQGPGQDPQFLISFYEKMQSDKGSIPDRFSAQQFSDYHSELNMSSLELGDSALYFCASSLSSSGRGTGELFFGEGSRLTVL.

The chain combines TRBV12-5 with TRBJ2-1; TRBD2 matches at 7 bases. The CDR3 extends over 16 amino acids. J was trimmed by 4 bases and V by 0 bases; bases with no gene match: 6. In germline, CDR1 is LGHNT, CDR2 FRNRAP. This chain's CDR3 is CASGLVITGGYNEQFF. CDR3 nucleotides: TGTGCTAGTGGTTTGGTAATTACGGGGGGATACAATGAGCAGTTCTTC. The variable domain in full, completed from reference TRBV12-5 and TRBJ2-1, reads DARVTQTPRHKVTEMGQEVTMRCQPILGHNTVFWYRQTMMQGLELLAYFRNRAPLDDSGMPKDRFSAEMPDATLATLKIQPSEPRDSAVYFCASGLVITGGYNEQFFGPGTRLTVL.

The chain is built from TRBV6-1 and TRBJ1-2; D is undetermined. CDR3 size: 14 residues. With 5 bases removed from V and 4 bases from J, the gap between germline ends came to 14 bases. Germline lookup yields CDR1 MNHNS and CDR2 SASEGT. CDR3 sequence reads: CASSRRGRPYGYTF. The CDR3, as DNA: TGTGCCAGCAGTCGTCGTGGCAGGCCCTATGGCTACACCTTC.

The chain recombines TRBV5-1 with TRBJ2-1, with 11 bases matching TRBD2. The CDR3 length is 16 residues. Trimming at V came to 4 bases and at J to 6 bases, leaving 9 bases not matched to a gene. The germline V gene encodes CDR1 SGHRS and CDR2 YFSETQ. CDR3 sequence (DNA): TGCGCCAGCAGCCCACCCCTAGGACTAGCGGGCAATGAGCAGTTCTTC. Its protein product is CASSPPLGLAGNEQFF. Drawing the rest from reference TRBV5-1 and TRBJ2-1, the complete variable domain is KAGVTQTPRYLIKTRGQQVTLSCSPISGHRSVSWYQQTPGQGLQFLFEYFSETQRNKGNFPGRFSGRQFSNSRSEMNVSTLELGDSALYLCASSPPLGLAGNEQFFGPGTRLTVL.

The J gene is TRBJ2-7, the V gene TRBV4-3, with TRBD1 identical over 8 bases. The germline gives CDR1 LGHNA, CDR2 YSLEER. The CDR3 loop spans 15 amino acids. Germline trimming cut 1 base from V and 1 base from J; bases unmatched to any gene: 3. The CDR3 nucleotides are TGCGCCAGCAGCCAAGCGGACAGGGTATCCTACGAGCAGTACTTC. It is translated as CASSQADRVSYEQYF.

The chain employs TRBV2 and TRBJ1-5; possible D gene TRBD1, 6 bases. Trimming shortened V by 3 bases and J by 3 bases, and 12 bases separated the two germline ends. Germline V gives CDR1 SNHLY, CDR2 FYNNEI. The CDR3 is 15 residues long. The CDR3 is CASSDGQTFNQPQHF. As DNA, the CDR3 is TGTGCCAGCAGTGATGGACAGACTTTCAATCAGCCCCAGCATTTT.

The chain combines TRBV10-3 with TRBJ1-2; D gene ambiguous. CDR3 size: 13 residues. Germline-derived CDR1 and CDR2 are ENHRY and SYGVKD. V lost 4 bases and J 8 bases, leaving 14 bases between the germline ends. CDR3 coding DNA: TGTGCCATCAGTGGATTGTCGGGAAAGGGCTACACCTTC. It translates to CAISGLSGKGYTF.

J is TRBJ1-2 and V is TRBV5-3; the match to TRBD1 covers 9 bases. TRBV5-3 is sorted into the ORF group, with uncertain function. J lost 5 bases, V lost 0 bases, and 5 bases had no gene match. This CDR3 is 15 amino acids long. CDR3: CARSLADRGLYGYTF. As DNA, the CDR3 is TGTGCCAGAAGCTTGGCCGACAGGGGGTTATATGGCTACACCTTC.

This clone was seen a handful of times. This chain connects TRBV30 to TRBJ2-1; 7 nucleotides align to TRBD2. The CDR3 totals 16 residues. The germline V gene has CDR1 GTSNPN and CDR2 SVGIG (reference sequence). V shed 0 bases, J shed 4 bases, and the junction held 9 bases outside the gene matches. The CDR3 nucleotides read TGTGCCTGGAGTGTACCACGTGGCGGGAGATACAATGAGCAGTTCTTC. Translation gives CAWSVPRGGRYNEQFF. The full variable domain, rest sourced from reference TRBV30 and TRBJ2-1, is SQTIHQWPATLVQPVGSPLSLECTVEGTSNPNLYWYRQAAGRGLQLLFYSVGIGQISSEVPQNLSASRPQDRQFILSSKKLLLSDSGFYLCAWSVPRGGRYNEQFFGPGTRLTVL.

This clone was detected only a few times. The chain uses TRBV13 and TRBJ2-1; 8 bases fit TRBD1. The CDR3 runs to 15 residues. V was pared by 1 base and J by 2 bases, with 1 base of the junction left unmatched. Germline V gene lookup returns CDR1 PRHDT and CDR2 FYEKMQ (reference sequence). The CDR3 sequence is CASSLEQGAYNEQFF. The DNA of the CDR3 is TGTGCCAGCAGCTTAGAACAGGGGGCCTACAATGAGCAGTTCTTC.

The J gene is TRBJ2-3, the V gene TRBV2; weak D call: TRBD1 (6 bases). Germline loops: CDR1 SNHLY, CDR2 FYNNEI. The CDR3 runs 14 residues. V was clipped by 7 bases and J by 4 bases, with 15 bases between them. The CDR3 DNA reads TGTGCCAGCATCTGGGGGCTTAGTGCAGATACGCAGTATTTT. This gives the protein CASIWGLSADTQYF.

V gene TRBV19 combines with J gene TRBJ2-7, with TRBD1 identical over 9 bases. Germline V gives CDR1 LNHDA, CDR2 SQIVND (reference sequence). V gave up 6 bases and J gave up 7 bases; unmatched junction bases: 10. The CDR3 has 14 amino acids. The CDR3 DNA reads TGTGCCAGTAGCATCGAAGGGACAGGGATAGAGCAGTACTTC. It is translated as CASSIEGTGIEQYF.